Presented here are 19 T cell receptor beta chains from one specimen sequenced in a study of blood T cell repertoires in COVID-19 (dated by TCRdb to about 2020). Preparation of the library involved the immunoSEQ multiplex PCR assay. TCRdb provides this immuneACCESS table in a form limited to in-frame rearrangements. Some clones are lacking; in checked studies, under half of them reflect an unresolved V gene, and why the rest are absent is not known. This sample gives about 300,000 clones in total; about 83% of them show up just once. The ten largest clones add up to 9.4% of the sample. The sequenced sample was peripheral blood. The origin of the receptors is a woman in her forties or fifties who had recovered from COVID-19.

The rearrangement links TRBV27 to TRBJ1-1; possibly TRBD1 for D (5 bases). CDR1 MNHEY and CDR2 SMNVEV come from the germline V gene (reference sequence). The CDR3 spans 13 residues. V was clipped by 5 bases and J by 10 bases, with 17 bases between them. The CDR3 sequence is CASSTIPGGRAFF. The CDR3 DNA reads TGTGCCAGCAGTACAATACCGGGGGGGAGAGCTTTCTTT.

The CDR3 DNA reads as TGTGCCAGCAGCCCAAGACAGGGAGACACTGAAGCTTTCTTT. It specifies CASSPRQGDTEAFF. The chain employs TRBV7-6 and TRBJ1-1; 7 bases are a match to TRBD1. Looked up from germline, CDR1 is SGHVS and CDR2 is FNYEAQ. CDR3 length: 14 amino acids. The V gene end was trimmed by 5 bases and the J gene end by 3 bases; junction bases not matched to a gene: 6.

Points on this clone: The sample carries other DNA sequences with the same CDR3. This chain connects TRBV2 to TRBJ1-1; 7 bases align to TRBD1. With 5 bases clipped from V and 1 base from J, the junction kept 4 bases outside the gene matches. The CDR3 has 14 amino acids. Germline values: CDR1 SNHLY, CDR2 FYNNEI. CDR3 in DNA: TGTGCCAGCAGTCTACAGGGGTCGAACACTGAAGCTTTCTTT. It yields the protein CASSLQGSNTEAFF.

This chain links TRBV27 with TRBJ2-7; TRBD1 might be the D (6 bases). Trimming took 5 bases from V and 0 from J, leaving 14 bases between them. This CDR3 contains 15 residues. The germline V gene has CDR1 MNHEY and CDR2 SMNVEV (reference sequence). The CDR3 region has the DNA TGTGCCAGCAGTCCCCGGTCAGGGGCCTCCTACGAGCAGTACTTC. Amino acid sequence: CASSPRSGASYEQYF.

V is TRBV6-1 and J is TRBJ2-7, with TRBD1 matching 8 bases. Per the germline V gene, CDR1 is MNHNS and CDR2 is SASEGT. V lost 3 bases to trimming and J lost 2 bases; unmatched junction nucleotides: 6. The CDR3 extends over 15 amino acids. The DNA for the CDR3 is TGTGCCAGCAGTGAGGACAGGGCCCATACCTACGAGCAGTACTTC. The encoded protein is CASSEDRAHTYEQYF.

This chain uses TRBV19 with TRBJ1-6; D is perhaps TRBD1 (5 bases). The CDR3 is made up of 14 amino acids. Germline CDR1 and CDR2: LNHDA and SQIVND (reference sequence). Trimming cost V 10 bases and J 7 bases, with 17 bases left between them. The CDR3 sequence: CATQSSRGNSPLHF. In DNA, the CDR3 is TGTGCCACCCAAAGTTCCCGGGGGAATTCACCCCTCCACTTT. Full variable domain (missing parts from reference TRBV19 and TRBJ1-6): DGGITQSPKYLFRKEGQNVTLSCEQNLNHDAMYWYRQDPGQGLRLIYYSQIVNDFQKGDIAEGYSVSREKKESFPLTVTSAQKNPTAFYLCATQSSRGNSPLHFGNGTRLTVT.

The chain has TRBV27 and TRBJ2-7; 9 bases line up with TRBD1. The CDR3 totals 15 residues. From germline, CDR1 is MNHEY and CDR2 SMNVEV (reference sequence). After removal of 1 base from V and 5 bases from J, the junction contained 6 bases not matched to a gene. The DNA of the CDR3 is TGTGCCAGCAGTTTATGGACAGGGGCTTACCACGAGCAGTACTTC. It encodes CASSLWTGAYHEQYF.

The rearrangement uses TRBV18 and TRBJ1-5, with D unclear. CDR1 is KGHSH and CDR2 is LQKENI in the germline V gene. V was shortened by 3 bases and J by 1 base, with 7 bases between the two germline ends. The CDR3 loop spans 14 amino acids. The CDR3 loop is CASSPQSSNQPQHF. The DNA of the CDR3 is TGTGCCAGCTCACCTCAGTCGAGCAATCAGCCCCAGCATTTT.

This rearrangement joins TRBV18 to TRBJ1-2; D is possibly TRBD1 (6 bases). CDR3 length: 14 residues. Germline-derived CDR1 and CDR2 are KGHSH and LQKENI. V was clipped by 3 bases and J by 3 bases, with 11 bases between them. The CDR3 DNA is TGTGCCAGCTCACCCAGGGACAAGCACTATGGCTACACCTTC. This encodes CASSPRDKHYGYTF.

This clone was counted only a few times. V and J are TRBV24-1 and TRBJ1-6; the match to TRBD1 covers 10 bases. Looked up from germline, CDR1 is KGHDR and CDR2 is SFDVKD. This CDR3 is 15 amino acids long. Germline trimming cut 3 bases from V and 14 bases from J; bases unmatched to any gene: 9. This CDR3 reads CATSDHRTGGNTLHF. In nucleotides, the CDR3 is TGTGCCACCAGTGATCATCGGACAGGGGGGAACACCCTCCACTTT.

The rearrangement uses TRBV12-3 or TRBV12-4 and TRBJ1-1, with unresolved D. The length of the CDR3 is 13 residues. V was pared by 6 bases and J by 1 base, with 9 bases between. The DNA for the CDR3 is TGTGCCAGCAGAAGAGGGTGGAACACTGAAGCTTTCTTT. This encodes CASRRGWNTEAFF.

V gene TRBV19 combines with J gene TRBJ2-2, with 7 bases that match TRBD1. The ends lost 5 bases at V and 2 bases at J; junction bases unmatched: 5. The CDR3 has 15 residues. From germline, CDR1 is LNHDA and CDR2 SQIVND (reference sequence). Written as DNA, the CDR3 is TGTGCCAGTAGTCCCGGGACAGCAAACACCGGGGAGCTGTTTTTT. It translates to CASSPGTANTGELFF.

The chain carries TRBV30 and TRBJ2-1, with 10 bases fitting TRBD2. Germline V lookup: CDR1 GTSNPN, CDR2 SVGIG (reference sequence). The V gene end was trimmed by 3 bases and the J gene end by 3 bases; junction bases not matched to a gene: 2. The CDR3 loop spans 14 amino acids. This CDR3 reads CAWRRTSGYNEQFF. DNA of the CDR3: TGTGCCTGGAGGAGGACTAGCGGCTACAATGAGCAGTTCTTC.

This clone appeared a single time. V usage is TRBV5-1 and J usage is TRBJ1-1; unclear D gene. The CDR3 loop spans 14 amino acids. CDR1 SGHRS and CDR2 YFSETQ come from the germline V gene. V shed 6 bases and J shed 1 base, with 13 bases lying between them. The CDR3 sequence: CASNPGTKNTEAFF. DNA for the CDR3: TGCGCCAGCAACCCGGGAACGAAGAACACTGAAGCTTTCTTT.

This clone has only one observation. The chain combines TRBV28 with TRBJ1-2, with a weak D call TRBD1 (6 bases). Germline V gene sequence: CDR1 MDHEN, CDR2 SYDVKM. Trimming cost V 3 bases and J 3 bases, with 8 bases left between them. The CDR3 contains 13 residues. This CDR3 is CASSFRGYYGYTF. The CDR3, as DNA: TGTGCCAGCAGTTTTAGGGGGTACTATGGCTACACCTTC.

The table lists this clone with a count of one. The rearrangement joins TRBV10-3 to TRBJ2-1, with D tentatively TRBD2 (6 bases). This CDR3 spans 17 amino acids. The germline gives CDR1 ENHRY, CDR2 SYGVKD. The V and J ends lost 2 bases and 0 bases respectively, with 14 bases between them. The CDR3 sequence is CAISERRDESSYNEQFF. CDR3 coding DNA: TGTGCCATCAGTGAGCGGCGGGACGAGAGCTCCTACAATGAGCAGTTCTTC.

The rearrangement uses TRBV4-1 and TRBJ2-6; 10 bases are a match to TRBD1. Looked up from germline, CDR1 is MGHRA and CDR2 is YSYEKL. This CDR3 has 16 amino acids. Trimming took 3 bases from V and 6 from J; bases not matched to a gene: 5. In nucleotides, the CDR3 is TGCGCCAGCAGCCAGAGACAGGGGGCGTCGGCCAACGTCCTGACTTTC. This encodes CASSQRQGASANVLTF.

The chain joins TRBV2 to TRBJ2-5; 11 bases match TRBD2. The CDR3 extends over 16 amino acids. Losses at the gene ends were 0 bases for V and 5 bases for J; bases not matched to a gene: 5. Germline values: CDR1 SNHLY, CDR2 FYNNEI. CDR3 nucleotide sequence: TGTGCCAGCAGTGAAGCCATACTAGCGGGGGCGGAGACCCAGTACTTC. Translation gives CASSEAILAGAETQYF.

The chain uses TRBV10-3 and TRBJ2-7; 10 bases match TRBD2. Germline CDR1 ENHRY, CDR2 SYGVKD. The CDR3 covers 15 residues. Trimming at V came to 8 bases and at J to 1 base, leaving 8 bases not matched to a gene. The CDR3 bases are TGTGCCATCGGCCTAGCGGGAGTTGGTTCCTACGAGCAGTACTTC. Translated, it gives CAIGLAGVGSYEQYF.